The 25 T cell receptor beta chains below were found in one sample sequenced in a study of T cell responses to AZD1222 COVID-19 vaccine. Libraries were prepared by immunoSEQ multiplex PCR; TCRdb keeps only in-frame clonotypes and omits some of them. Here the sample spans 150,000 to 200,000 clones, 85% to 95% being singletons. Sequences were derived from peripheral blood, sampled on day 0 of AZD1222 vaccination. The receptors stem from an adult in good health.

V usage is TRBV6-6 and J usage is TRBJ2-5; 7 nucleotides agree with TRBD1. Germline loops: CDR1 MNHNY, CDR2 SVGAGI (reference sequence). The trim removed 6 bases at V and 5 bases at J, leaving 9 bases unmatched. This CDR3 has 14 amino acids. The CDR3, as DNA: TGTGCCAGCAGGGAGAGACAGGGCTGGGAGACCCAGTACTTC. Residues: CASRERQGWETQYF.

This chain joins TRBV5-4 and TRBJ1-1, with D possibly TRBD1 on 5 matching bases. The germline gives CDR1 SGHNT, CDR2 YYREEE (reference sequence). This CDR3 has 14 residues. Trimming removed 0 bases at V and 3 bases at J, with 9 bases between. CDR3 protein: CASSLVGDYTEAFF. The DNA for the CDR3 is TGTGCCAGCAGCTTGGTTGGGGACTACACTGAAGCTTTCTTT.

The chain joins TRBV11-3 to TRBJ1-1, with 7 nucleotides matching TRBD1. The CDR3 runs to 13 residues. Trimming removed 5 bases from V and 3 bases from J; junction bases left unmatched: 3. Germline assignment: CDR1 SGHNT and CDR2 YENEEA. CDR3 in amino acids: CASSLTGDTEAFF. CDR3 bases: TGTGCCAGCAGCCTAACAGGGGACACTGAAGCTTTCTTT.

The chain recombines TRBV6-5 with TRBJ1-1; no definite D call. With 4 bases removed from V and 1 base from J, the gap between germline ends came to 7 bases. The germline gives CDR1 MNHEY, CDR2 SVGAGI. The CDR3 is made up of 13 amino acids. The CDR3 region is CASSSGSNTEAFF. The CDR3 region has the DNA TGTGCCAGCAGTTCTGGGTCGAACACTGAAGCTTTCTTT.

This chain's CDR3 is CASSPTVIPETQYF. CDR3 nucleotide sequence: TGTGCCAGCAGTCCTACTGTCATTCCCGAGACCCAGTACTTC. The chain combines TRBV6-5 with TRBJ2-5, with D unclear. Germline CDR1 is MNHEY and CDR2 is SVGAGI. The CDR3 has 14 amino acids. V was clipped by 5 bases and J by 5 bases, with 15 bases between them.

In this sample, this clone turned up a few times. The chain employs TRBV30 and TRBJ1-1; D uncertain. V was clipped by 1 base and J by 0 bases, with 12 bases between them. This CDR3 contains 15 residues. Germline V CDR1 and CDR2: GTSNPN, SVGIG (reference sequence). The CDR3 sequence is CAWSANLRMNTEAFF. The CDR3 DNA reads as TGTGCCTGGAGTGCTAACCTCAGGATGAACACTGAAGCTTTCTTT.

The chain uses TRBV19 and TRBJ2-7, with 7 positions matching TRBD2. Losses at the gene ends were 5 bases for V and 4 bases for J; bases not matched to a gene: 14. There are 16 residues in the CDR3. CDR1 and CDR2 from the germline V gene are LNHDA and SQIVND (reference sequence). CDR3 sequence: CASSPLGEGSSYEQYF. The CDR3 DNA follows: TGTGCCAGTAGTCCCCTTGGGGAGGGGTCATCATACGAGCAGTACTTC. The variable domain in full, completed from reference TRBV19 and TRBJ2-7, reads DGGITQSPKYLFRKEGQNVTLSCEQNLNHDAMYWYRQDPGQGLRLIYYSQIVNDFQKGDIAEGYSVSREKKESFPLTVTSAQKNPTAFYLCASSPLGEGSSYEQYFGPGTRLTVT.

The chain combines TRBV27 with TRBJ1-6; TRBD1 might be the D (6 bases). Trimming stripped 4 bases from V and 4 bases from J, with 14 bases between. The germline CDR1 and CDR2 sequences are MNHEY and SMNVEV (reference sequence). This CDR3 region has 16 residues. The CDR3 is CASSSTLQGYNSPLHF. CDR3 sequence (DNA): TGTGCCAGCAGTTCCACGTTACAGGGTTATAATTCACCCCTCCACTTT.

Of note for this clone: The germline gene is not matched at one end of the junction; a read error may be the cause. The genes are TRBV6-1 and TRBJ1-6; TRBD1 might be the D (5 bases). The CDR3 extends over 16 amino acids. Germline CDR1 is MNHNS and CDR2 is SASEGT. This chain's CDR3 is CASSDQGSYNKSPLHF. CDR3 bases: TGTGCCAGCAGTGATCAGGGAAGCTATAATAAGTCACCCCTCCACTTT.

This chain connects TRBV18 to TRBJ2-7, with D tentatively TRBD1 (6 bases). CDR3 size: 15 residues. CDR1 and CDR2 (germline): KGHSH, LQKENI. V was shortened by 0 bases and J by 3 bases, with 12 bases between the two germline ends. CDR3 protein: CASSPPHAQGYEQYF. DNA for the CDR3: TGTGCCAGCTCACCACCGCATGCACAGGGCTACGAGCAGTACTTC.

CDR3 region: CASENGGRTEAFF. Here the CDR3 DNA reads TGTGCCAGTGAAAACGGGGGGCGCACTGAAGCTTTCTTT. The V and J genes are TRBV28 and TRBJ1-1; a weak D match, TRBD1 (6 bases). CDR3 length equals 13 residues. Germline values: CDR1 MDHEN, CDR2 SYDVKM. Deletions cut 9 bases from V and 4 bases from J, with 15 bases between.

V gene TRBV7-8 combines with J gene TRBJ1-4; 9 bases match TRBD1. The V and J ends lost 1 base and 7 bases, in that order; junction bases with no gene match: 7. Per germline, CDR1 SGHVS and CDR2 FQNEAQ. The length of the CDR3 is 16 residues. CDR3 in amino acids: CASSLVAGQGFEKLFF. CDR3 bases: TGTGCCAGCAGCTTAGTAGCGGGACAGGGATTTGAAAAACTGTTTTTT.

The CDR3 region is CASSQERTVRTEAFF. CDR3 DNA sequence: TGCGCCAGCAGCCAAGAGAGGACAGTAAGAACTGAAGCTTTCTTT. The chain uses TRBV4-1 and TRBJ1-1; D is possibly TRBD1 (6 bases). The CDR3 sequence is 15 residues long. The germline gives CDR1 MGHRA, CDR2 YSYEKL. Trimming cost V 0 bases and J 5 bases, with 13 bases left between them.

The chain links TRBV7-9 to TRBJ2-2, with D tentatively TRBD2 (5 bases). CDR1 and CDR2 from the germline V gene are SEHNR and FQNEAQ (reference sequence). The CDR3 totals 14 residues. The ends were cut back, 3 bases at V and 7 bases at J, with 12 bases in the middle. CDR3 in DNA: TGTGCCAGCAGCTTGAGAAGGGCGGGCGGGGAGCTGTTTTTT. Protein sequence: CASSLRRAGGELFF.

The chain combines TRBV6-1 with TRBJ1-4; 7 nucleotides align to TRBD1. Germline V CDR1 and CDR2: MNHNS, SASEGT. J gave up 3 bases and V 3 bases, and 7 bases lay outside the gene matches. The CDR3 is 16 residues long. In DNA form, the CDR3 reads TGTGCCAGCAGTGAGCATACAGGGGCAGCTAATGAAAAACTGTTTTTT. This translates into CASSEHTGAANEKLFF.

The genes are TRBV3-1 (or the pseudogene TRBV3-2) and TRBJ2-7; 7 positions agree with TRBD2. CDR1 and CDR2 from the germline V gene are LGHDT and YNNKEL (reference sequence). This CDR3 is built from 14 residues. Unmatched junction bases numbered 9, after V lost 4 bases and J lost 6 bases. This CDR3 is CASSPSGTTSEQYF. CDR3 DNA: TGTGCCAGCAGCCCGAGCGGGACCACTTCCGAGCAGTACTTC.

The V call is TRBV3-1 (or the pseudogene TRBV3-2), the J call TRBJ1-1, with 7 bases identical to TRBD1. V was pared by 4 bases and J by 0 bases, with 11 bases of the junction left unmatched. Germline V lookup: CDR1 LGHDT, CDR2 YNNKEL (reference sequence). CDR3 size: 17 residues. The CDR3 DNA reads TGTGCCAGCAGCCTCCGACAGGGAGGCCTTATGAACACTGAAGCTTTCTTT. As protein: CASSLRQGGLMNTEAFF.

The chain couples TRBV6-5 to TRBJ1-6; D is uncertain. The germline CDR1 and CDR2 sequences are MNHEY and SVGAGI. V dropped 6 bases and J dropped 5 bases, with 11 bases sitting between them. The CDR3 extends over 14 amino acids. For the CDR3, the DNA is TGTGCCAGCAGCTACACAGCCAATAATTCACCCCTCCACTTT. Translated: CASSYTANNSPLHF.

This clone occurred once. This rearrangement joins TRBV30 to TRBJ1-2, with D unclear. The CDR3 extends over 12 amino acids. V lost 0 bases, J lost 8 bases, and 10 bases lay in between. Germline CDR1 GTSNPN, CDR2 SVGIG (reference sequence). This chain's CDR3 is CAWSVRGEGYTF. The CDR3 region has the DNA TGTGCCTGGAGTGTACGGGGAGAGGGCTACACCTTC. Variable domain in full (rest from reference TRBV30 and TRBJ1-2): SQTIHQWPATLVQPVGSPLSLECTVEGTSNPNLYWYRQAAGRGLQLLFYSVGIGQISSEVPQNLSASRPQDRQFILSSKKLLLSDSGFYLCAWSVRGEGYTFGSGTRLTVV.

The rearrangement joins TRBV19 to TRBJ1-1; the D is unclear. There are 13 residues in the CDR3. V lost 10 bases and J 3 bases, leaving 15 bases between the germline ends. CDR1 is LNHDA, CDR2 SQIVND, per germline (reference sequence). The CDR3 bases are TGTGCCACCCTTCTTGGCGGGCACACTGAAGCTTTCTTT. Translation gives CATLLGGHTEAFF. The full variable domain, with the rest looked up from reference TRBV19 and TRBJ1-1, is DGGITQSPKYLFRKEGQNVTLSCEQNLNHDAMYWYRQDPGQGLRLIYYSQIVNDFQKGDIAEGYSVSREKKESFPLTVTSAQKNPTAFYLCATLLGGHTEAFFGQGTRLTVV.

This chain connects TRBV6-5 to TRBJ1-2; no firm D call. Trimming pared 5 bases from V and 0 bases from J, leaving 10 bases between. The germline V gene has CDR1 MNHEY and CDR2 SVGAGI. The CDR3 length is 14 residues. For the CDR3, the DNA is TGTGCCAGCAGTCGCTCGACATCTAACTATGGCTACACCTTC. Amino acid sequence: CASSRSTSNYGYTF.

This clone was detected once. The chain employs TRBV2 and TRBJ2-3; 12 nucleotides align to TRBD2. The junction had 5 bases not matched to a gene; V was cut back by 1 base and J by 3 bases. The CDR3 sequence is 17 residues long. Germline CDR1 is SNHLY and CDR2 is FYNNEI. CDR3 sequence: CASSEGASGGATDTQYF. The CDR3 DNA follows: TGTGCCAGCAGTGAAGGGGCTAGCGGGGGGGCAACAGATACGCAGTATTTT.

V gene TRBV6-4 combines with J gene TRBJ2-1, with 8 bases lining up with TRBD1. Losses at the gene ends were 4 bases for V and 9 bases for J; bases not matched to a gene: 8. The CDR3 extends over 14 amino acids. Germline V gene lookup returns CDR1 MRHNA and CDR2 SNTAGT. CDR3 bases: TGTGCCAGCAGTGTTACGACAGGGGTGGGTGAGCAGTTCTTC. Translating gives CASSVTTGVGEQFF.

This chain uses TRBV28 with TRBJ1-5, with 8 bases that match TRBD1. CDR1 and CDR2 (germline): MDHEN, SYDVKM. The CDR3 runs 15 residues. J gave up 7 bases and V 7 bases, and 12 bases lay outside the gene matches. The CDR3 bases are TGTGCCAGCACATTACCCGGACAGGGCGTACAGCCCCAGCATTTT. It yields the protein CASTLPGQGVQPQHF.

The chain uses TRBV2 and TRBJ2-4, with 11 positions matching TRBD2. CDR3 size: 16 residues. Looked up from germline, CDR1 is SNHLY and CDR2 is FYNNEI. V trimming: 3 bases; J trimming: 9 bases; junction bases outside the gene matches: 10. CDR3 bases: TGTGCCAGCAGTGATGGACTAGCGGGTAGAAGCGTCATTCAGTACTTC. This codes for CASSDGLAGRSVIQYF.